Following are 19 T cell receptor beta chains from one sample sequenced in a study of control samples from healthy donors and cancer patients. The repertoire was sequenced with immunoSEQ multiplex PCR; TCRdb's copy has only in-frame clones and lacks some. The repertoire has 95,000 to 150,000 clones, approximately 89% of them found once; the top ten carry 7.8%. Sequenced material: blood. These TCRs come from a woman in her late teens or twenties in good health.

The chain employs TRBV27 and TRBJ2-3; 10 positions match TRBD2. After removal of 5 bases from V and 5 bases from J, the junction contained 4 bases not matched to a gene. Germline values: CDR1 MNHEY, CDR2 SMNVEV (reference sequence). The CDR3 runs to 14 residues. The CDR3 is CASSGLAGVDTQYF. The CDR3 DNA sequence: TGTGCCAGCAGTGGGCTAGCGGGAGTAGATACGCAGTATTTT.

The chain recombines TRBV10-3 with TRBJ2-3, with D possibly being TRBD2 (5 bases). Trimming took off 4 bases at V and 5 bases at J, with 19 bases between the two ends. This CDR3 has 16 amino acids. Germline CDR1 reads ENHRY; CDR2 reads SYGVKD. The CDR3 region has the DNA TGTGCCATCAGTGGAGATCTGATCCGGGGAAGAGATACGCAGTATTTT. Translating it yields CAISGDLIRGRDTQYF.

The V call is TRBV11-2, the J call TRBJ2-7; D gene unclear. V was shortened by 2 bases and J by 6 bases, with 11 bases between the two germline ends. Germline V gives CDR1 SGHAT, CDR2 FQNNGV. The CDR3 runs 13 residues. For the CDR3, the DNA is TGTGCCAGCAGCTTAAGTGTGGGTGGCGAGCAGTACTTC. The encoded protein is CASSLSVGGEQYF. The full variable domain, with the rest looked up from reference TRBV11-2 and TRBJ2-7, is EAGVAQSPRYKIIEKRQSVAFWCNPISGHATLYWYQQILGQGPKLLIQFQNNGVVDDSQLPKDRFSAERLKGVDSTLKIQPAKLEDSAVYLCASSLSVGGEQYFGPGTRLTVT.

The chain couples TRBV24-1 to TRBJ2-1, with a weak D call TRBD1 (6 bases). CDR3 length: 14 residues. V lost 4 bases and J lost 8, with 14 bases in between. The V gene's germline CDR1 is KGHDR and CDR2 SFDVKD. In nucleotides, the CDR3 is TGTGCCACCAGTGACCCCAACAGGGTTGATGAGCAGTTCTTC. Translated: CATSDPNRVDEQFF.

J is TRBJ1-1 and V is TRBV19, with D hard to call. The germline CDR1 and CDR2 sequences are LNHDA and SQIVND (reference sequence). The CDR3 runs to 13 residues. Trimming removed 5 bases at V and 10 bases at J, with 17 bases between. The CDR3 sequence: CASSPRDDGLAFF. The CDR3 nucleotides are TGTGCCAGTAGTCCTCGAGACGATGGCTTAGCTTTCTTT.

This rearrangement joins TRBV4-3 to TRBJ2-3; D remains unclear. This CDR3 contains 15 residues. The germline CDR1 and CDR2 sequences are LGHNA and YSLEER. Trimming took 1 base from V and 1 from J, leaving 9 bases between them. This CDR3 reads CASSQGLTGTDTQYF. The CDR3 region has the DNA TGCGCCAGCAGCCAAGGGTTAACTGGCACAGATACGCAGTATTTT.

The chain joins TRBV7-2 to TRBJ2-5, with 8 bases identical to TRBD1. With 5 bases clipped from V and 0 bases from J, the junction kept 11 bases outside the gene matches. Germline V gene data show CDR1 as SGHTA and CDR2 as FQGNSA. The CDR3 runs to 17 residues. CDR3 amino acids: CASSVPGQEVYQETQYF. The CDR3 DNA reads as TGTGCCAGCAGCGTCCCGGGACAGGAGGTGTACCAAGAGACCCAGTACTTC.

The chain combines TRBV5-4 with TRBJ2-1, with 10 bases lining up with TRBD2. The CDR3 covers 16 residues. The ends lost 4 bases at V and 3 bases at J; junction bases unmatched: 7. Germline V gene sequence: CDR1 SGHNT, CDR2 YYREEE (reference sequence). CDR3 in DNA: TGTGCCAGCAGCCCAAGACTAGCGGGCGTCTACAATGAGCAGTTCTTC. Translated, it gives CASSPRLAGVYNEQFF.

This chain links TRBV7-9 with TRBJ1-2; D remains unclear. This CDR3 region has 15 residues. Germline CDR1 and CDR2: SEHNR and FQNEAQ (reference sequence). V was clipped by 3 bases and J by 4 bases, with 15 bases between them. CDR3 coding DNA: TGTGCCAGCAGCTTTTATGGCGATCTGGGCTATGGCTACACCTTC. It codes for CASSFYGDLGYGYTF.

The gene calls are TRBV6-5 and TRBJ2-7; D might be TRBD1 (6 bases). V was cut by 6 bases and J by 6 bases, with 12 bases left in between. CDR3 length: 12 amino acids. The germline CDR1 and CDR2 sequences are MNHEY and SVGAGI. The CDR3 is CASRQGGREQYF. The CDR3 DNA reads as TGTGCCAGCAGACAGGGCGGTCGCGAGCAGTACTTC.

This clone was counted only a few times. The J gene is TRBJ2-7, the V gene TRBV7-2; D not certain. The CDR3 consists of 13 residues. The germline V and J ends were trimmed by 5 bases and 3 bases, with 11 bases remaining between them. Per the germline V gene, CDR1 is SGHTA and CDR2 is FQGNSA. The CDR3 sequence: CASSTRNLYEQYF. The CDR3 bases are TGTGCCAGCAGCACCAGAAACCTCTACGAGCAGTACTTC. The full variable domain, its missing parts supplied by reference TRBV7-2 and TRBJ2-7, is GAGVSQSPSNKVTEKGKDVELRCDPISGHTALYWYRQSLGQGLEFLIYFQGNSAPDKSGLPSDRFSAERTGGSVSTLTIQRTQQEDSAVYLCASSTRNLYEQYFGPGTRLTVT.

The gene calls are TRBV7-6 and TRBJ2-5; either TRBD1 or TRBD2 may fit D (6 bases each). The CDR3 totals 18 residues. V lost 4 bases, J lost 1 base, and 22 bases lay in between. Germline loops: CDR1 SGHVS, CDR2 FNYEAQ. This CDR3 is CASSSRAEGGSLQETQYF. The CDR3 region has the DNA TGTGCCAGCAGCTCCCGGGCGGAGGGGGGCAGCCTCCAAGAGACCCAGTACTTC.

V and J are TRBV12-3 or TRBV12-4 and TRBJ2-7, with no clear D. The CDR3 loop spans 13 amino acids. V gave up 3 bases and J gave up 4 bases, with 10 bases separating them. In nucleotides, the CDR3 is TGTGCCAGCAGTTTTTCCGAGCTTTACGAGCAGTACTTC. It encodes CASSFSELYEQYF.

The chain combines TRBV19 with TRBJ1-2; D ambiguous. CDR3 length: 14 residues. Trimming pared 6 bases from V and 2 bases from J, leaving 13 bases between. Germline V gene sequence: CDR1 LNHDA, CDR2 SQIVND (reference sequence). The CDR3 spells CASSNPLTNYGYTF. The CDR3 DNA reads TGTGCCAGTAGCAACCCCCTTACCAACTATGGCTACACCTTC.

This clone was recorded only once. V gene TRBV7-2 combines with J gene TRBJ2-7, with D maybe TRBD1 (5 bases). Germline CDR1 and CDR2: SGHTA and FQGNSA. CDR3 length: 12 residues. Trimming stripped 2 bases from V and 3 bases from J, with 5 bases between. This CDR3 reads CASSLQGYEQYF. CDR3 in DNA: TGTGCCAGCAGCTTACAGGGCTACGAGCAGTACTTC.

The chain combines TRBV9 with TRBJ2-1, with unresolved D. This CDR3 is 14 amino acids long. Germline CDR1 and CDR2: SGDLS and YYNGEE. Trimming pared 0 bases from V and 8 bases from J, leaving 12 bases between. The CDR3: CASSVVGGADEQFF. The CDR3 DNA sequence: TGTGCCAGCAGCGTAGTCGGCGGTGCGGATGAGCAGTTCTTC.

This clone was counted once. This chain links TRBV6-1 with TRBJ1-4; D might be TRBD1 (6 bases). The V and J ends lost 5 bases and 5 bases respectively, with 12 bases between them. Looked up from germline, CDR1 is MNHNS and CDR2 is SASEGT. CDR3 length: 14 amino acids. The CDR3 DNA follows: TGTGCCAGCAGTTCACAGGACAGAAATGAAAAACTGTTTTTT. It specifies CASSSQDRNEKLFF.

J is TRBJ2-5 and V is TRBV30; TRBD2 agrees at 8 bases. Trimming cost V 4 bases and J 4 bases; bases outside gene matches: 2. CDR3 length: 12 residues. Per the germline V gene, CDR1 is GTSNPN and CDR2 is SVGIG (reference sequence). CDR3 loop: CAWTREGETQYF. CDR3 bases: TGTGCCTGGACTCGGGAGGGAGAGACCCAGTACTTC.

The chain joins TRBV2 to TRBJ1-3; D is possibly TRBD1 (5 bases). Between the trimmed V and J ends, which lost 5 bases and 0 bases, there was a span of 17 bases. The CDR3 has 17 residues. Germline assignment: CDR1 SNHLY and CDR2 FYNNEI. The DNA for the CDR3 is TGTGCCAGCAGTAGTAGCGGATGGGACCCCTCTGGAAACACCATATATTTT. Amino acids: CASSSSGWDPSGNTIYF.